These T cell receptor beta chains were read from a single sample in a study of OX40 agonist ivuxolimab in advanced cancers. Method: immunoSEQ multiplex PCR; TCRdb's copy keeps in-frame clones and lacks some. The sample contains 52,000 or so clones, around 82% of which appear only once. Sequenced material: CD4+ or CD8+ T cells sorted from blood, taken in a trial of the OX40 agonist ivuxolimab. These receptors originate from an adult with an advanced solid tumor such as melanoma, head and neck, liver or kidney cancer. Each CDR3 is given with its conserved first and last residue. The order of the fields is D gene, clone size, J gene, V gene, CDR3 DNA, CDR3 protein. A D gene is named only where the DNA matches it firmly. Rows give clone size only sometimes, using once, few, many, or a class for an expanded clone.

d_call: .
clone_size: .
j_call: TRBJ2-5
v_call: TRBV7-2
cdr3_nt: TGTGCCAGCAGCCTTGGGGGGGGGCGGCAAGAGACCCAGTACTTC
cdr3_aa: CASSLGGGRQETQYF

d_call: .
clone_size: .
j_call: TRBJ1-2
v_call: TRBV7-3
cdr3_nt: TGTGCCAGCAGCTTAACGGGGTGGTTTAACTATGGCTACACCTTC
cdr3_aa: CASSLTGWFNYGYTF

d_call: .
clone_size: few
j_call: TRBJ1-2
v_call: TRBV10-3
cdr3_nt: TGTGCCACTCAGGACTGGAGCGTATATGGCTACACCTTC
cdr3_aa: CATQDWSVYGYTF

d_call: TRBD1
clone_size: .
j_call: TRBJ2-2
v_call: TRBV19
cdr3_nt: TGTGCCAGTAGACAGGGGACCCACTCGAACACCGGGGAGCTGTTTTTT
cdr3_aa: CASRQGTHSNTGELFF

d_call: .
clone_size: .
j_call: TRBJ2-4
v_call: TRBV2
cdr3_nt: TGTGCCAGCAGTGAAGGCGGGATAGCCAAAAACATTCAGTACTTC
cdr3_aa: CASSEGGIAKNIQYF

d_call: .
clone_size: .
j_call: TRBJ1-2
v_call: TRBV4-2
cdr3_nt: TGTGCCAGCAGCCCGAAGACCGGACGGAACTATGGCTACACCTTC
cdr3_aa: CASSPKTGRNYGYTF

d_call: TRBD2
clone_size: .
j_call: TRBJ2-7
v_call: TRBV28
cdr3_nt: TGTGCCAGCAGTGGGGCGGTAGCGGGAGGCTACGAGCAGTACTTC
cdr3_aa: CASSGAVAGGYEQYF

d_call: .
clone_size: .
j_call: TRBJ2-1
v_call: TRBV4-2
cdr3_nt: TGTGCCAGCAGCATGAATAATGAGCAGTTCTTC
cdr3_aa: CASSMNNEQFF

d_call: .
clone_size: .
j_call: TRBJ2-7
v_call: TRBV2
cdr3_nt: TGTGCCAGCAGTCCTCCGGGACGTCCCTACGAGCAGTACTTC
cdr3_aa: CASSPPGRPYEQYF

d_call: .
clone_size: .
j_call: TRBJ1-1
v_call: TRBV2
cdr3_nt: TGTGCCAGCGTCGGTGCCGAGAACACTGAAGCTTTCTTT
cdr3_aa: CASVGAENTEAFF

d_call: .
clone_size: few
j_call: TRBJ1-1
v_call: TRBV2
cdr3_nt: TGTGCCAGCAGTGTGGGGGTCTGGACGAACACTGAAGCTTTCTTT
cdr3_aa: CASSVGVWTNTEAFF

d_call: .
clone_size: .
j_call: TRBJ2-7
v_call: TRBV19
cdr3_nt: TGTGCCAGTAGTATGACAGGAACGACCTACGAGCAGTACTTC
cdr3_aa: CASSMTGTTYEQYF

d_call: .
clone_size: .
j_call: TRBJ1-5
v_call: TRBV5-4
cdr3_nt: TGTGCCAGCAGCTTCGGACCCGCACCGCGCCAGCCCCAGCATTTT
cdr3_aa: CASSFGPAPRQPQHF

d_call: .
clone_size: .
j_call: TRBJ1-1
v_call: TRBV30
cdr3_nt: TGTGCCTGGAGTCCTCGGTACGGAAACACTGAAGCTTTCTTT
cdr3_aa: CAWSPRYGNTEAFF

d_call: TRBD2
clone_size: .
j_call: TRBJ2-1
v_call: TRBV4-2
cdr3_nt: TGTGCCAGCAGCCAAGAAGGTCGCGGGAGCGTCGATGAGCAGTTCTTC
cdr3_aa: CASSQEGRGSVDEQFF

d_call: .
clone_size: .
j_call: TRBJ2-2
v_call: TRBV2
cdr3_nt: TGTGCCAGCAGTCCGACTAGGGTGAACACCGGGGAGCTGTTTTTT
cdr3_aa: CASSPTRVNTGELFF

d_call: TRBD1
clone_size: .
j_call: TRBJ1-4
v_call: TRBV10-3
cdr3_nt: TGTGCCATCAGTGAGGGAAGGGGGCGACGATCTAATGAAAAACTGTTTTTT
cdr3_aa: CAISEGRGRRSNEKLFF

d_call: .
clone_size: .
j_call: TRBJ2-1
v_call: TRBV2
cdr3_nt: TGTGCCAGCAGTGGGACTGGCCGAGGGGAGCAGTTCTTC
cdr3_aa: CASSGTGRGEQFF

d_call: .
clone_size: few
j_call: TRBJ2-7
v_call: TRBV6-5
cdr3_nt: TGTGCCAGCACCCGGGACGGCCACGAGCAGTACTTC
cdr3_aa: CASTRDGHEQYF

d_call: .
clone_size: .
j_call: TRBJ1-1
v_call: TRBV27
cdr3_nt: TGTGCCAGCAGTCGTCAGGAGGGGAACACTGAAGCTTTCTTT
cdr3_aa: CASSRQEGNTEAFF

d_call: .
clone_size: once
j_call: TRBJ1-6
v_call: TRBV7-9
cdr3_nt: TGTGCCAGCAGCCGCCGAGGGGAATACGGGGGTAATTCACCCCTCCACTTT
cdr3_aa: CASSRRGEYGGNSPLHF

d_call: .
clone_size: .
j_call: TRBJ2-7
v_call: TRBV6-1
cdr3_nt: TGTGCCAGCAGCCGCACCGGGCGAACGTCCTACGAGCAGTACTTC
cdr3_aa: CASSRTGRTSYEQYF

d_call: .
clone_size: .
j_call: TRBJ2-2
v_call: TRBV6-6
cdr3_nt: TGTGCCAGCAGTTCCCGGAGGGAAGGGGAGCTGTTTTTT
cdr3_aa: CASSSRREGELFF

d_call: .
clone_size: .
j_call: TRBJ2-7
v_call: TRBV28
cdr3_nt: TGTGCCAGCAGTTTTCCTCAGCGATGGGGGATTAGCTCCTACGAGCAGTACTTC
cdr3_aa: CASSFPQRWGISSYEQYF

d_call: TRBD1
clone_size: once
j_call: TRBJ1-2
v_call: TRBV14
cdr3_nt: TGTGCCAGCAGCCAAGAGGCCCGAACAGGGGCGGTCTATGGCTACACCTTC
cdr3_aa: CASSQEARTGAVYGYTF

d_call: .
clone_size: .
j_call: TRBJ1-2
v_call: TRBV21-1
cdr3_nt: TGTGCCAGCACGATCGGAGGGGCTCCCTATGGCTACACCTTC
cdr3_aa: CASTIGGAPYGYTF

d_call: .
clone_size: .
j_call: TRBJ1-1
v_call: TRBV27
cdr3_nt: TGTGCCAGCAGTGCCTCTTTGCTGAACACTGAAGCTTTCTTT
cdr3_aa: CASSASLLNTEAFF

d_call: .
clone_size: .
j_call: TRBJ1-1
v_call: TRBV30
cdr3_nt: TGTGCCTGGAGTGTAGGACAGATGAACACTGAAGCTTTCTTT
cdr3_aa: CAWSVGQMNTEAFF

d_call: TRBD2
clone_size: .
j_call: TRBJ2-1
v_call: TRBV30
cdr3_nt: TGTGCCTGGGCTCTTCAGGCGGGAGTAACCAATGAGCAGTTCTTC
cdr3_aa: CAWALQAGVTNEQFF

d_call: TRBD1
clone_size: .
j_call: TRBJ2-2
v_call: TRBV18
cdr3_nt: TGTGCCAGCTCACCAGACGGACAGGATTTCAACACCGGGGAGCTGTTTTTT
cdr3_aa: CASSPDGQDFNTGELFF

d_call: .
clone_size: .
j_call: TRBJ2-7
v_call: TRBV28
cdr3_nt: TGTGCCAGCAGTTTAGCCGCAGGGGGGAGTTACGAGCAGTACTTC
cdr3_aa: CASSLAAGGSYEQYF

d_call: TRBD1
clone_size: .
j_call: TRBJ1-1
v_call: TRBV9
cdr3_nt: TGTGCCAGCAGCGTAGGGATAGCCGGGACAGAGAACACTGAAGCTTTCTTT
cdr3_aa: CASSVGIAGTENTEAFF